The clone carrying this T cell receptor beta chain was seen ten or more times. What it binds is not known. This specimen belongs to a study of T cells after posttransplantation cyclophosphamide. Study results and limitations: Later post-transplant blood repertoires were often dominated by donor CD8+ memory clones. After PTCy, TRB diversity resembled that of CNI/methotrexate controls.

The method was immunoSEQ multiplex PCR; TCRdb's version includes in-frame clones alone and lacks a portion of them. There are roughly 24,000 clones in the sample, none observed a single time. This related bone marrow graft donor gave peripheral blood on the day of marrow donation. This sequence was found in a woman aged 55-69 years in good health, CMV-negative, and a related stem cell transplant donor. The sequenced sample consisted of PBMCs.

The CDR3 DNA follows: TGTGCCAGCGTCCGGGACAGGGGGTTAGCGGGGGCCCCCGAACTCTACGAGCAGTACGTC. This sequence encodes CASVRDRGLAGAPELYEQYV. This chain links TRBV5-8 with TRBJ2-7, with 11 positions matching TRBD1. The J segment lost 3 bases and the V segment lost 7 bases, leaving 24 bases of the junction unmatched. This CDR3 region has 20 residues. CDR1 and CDR2 (germline): SGHTS, YDEGEE.